This T cell receptor beta chain was retrieved from a study of blood T cells in healthy people across ages. The overall study: Researchers report that template switching captured about one barcoded beta molecule per two T cells.

In germline, CDR1 is SGHTA, CDR2 FQGTGA. This CDR3 region has 18 residues. Unmatched junction bases numbered 7, after V lost 0 bases and J lost 0 bases. The use of a sample-barcoded 5' primer and a J-beta primer mix characterized a second PCR of about 7 to 12 cycles. TCRdb ran MiXCR on the 5' RACE reads and lists one entry per CDR3 protein. Of more than 650,000 distinct CDR3 sequences listed, around 25% are singletons. The same sample was also used in a study of T cells of mothers and their children. As that report states: Mothers and children who were related shared slightly more overlap than unrelated pairs, but not significantly more.

The clonotype originates from a boy aged 5-17 years in good health. The chain has TRBV7-3 and TRBJ2-3, with TRBD2 identical over 9 bases. Sequencing was carried out using blood. DNA of the CDR3: TGTGCCAGCAGCTTAACGGTCGCGGCGGGGGGGAGCACAGATACGCAGTATTTT. Encoded protein: CASSLTVAAGGSTDTQYF.